This TCR beta chain was identified in a study of T cell repertoires in cytomegalovirus infection. Study in general: Alongside well-studied HLA-B-restricted CMV epitopes, recently identified HLA-C-restricted CMV epitopes were also used. Evidence of both CMV infection and a matching HLA type came from public TCR beta signatures. The study, taken as a whole, reports: There were carriers of CMV plus the relevant HLA, and cumulative public TCR beta family frequency identified them.

MiXCR, applied by TCRdb to the reads, yields one record per CDR3 protein. The repertoire includes 550,000 to 700,000 distinct CDR3 sequences, 40% of them detected once, and roughly 50% sits in the top ten. Trimming left V 2 bases short and J 7 bases short, with 24 bases between. Germline values: CDR1 MNHEY, CDR2 SVGEGT. This CDR3 contains 18 residues. Details on this clonotype: As yet, its antigen is unknown.

The sequence came from a human donor in good health (CMV status not recorded). Some clones in this sample may be carry-over from other donors' samples. The chain carries TRBV6-2 or TRBV6-3 and TRBJ2-1; D is possibly TRBD1 (6 bases). Sequencing was performed on cultured PBMCs, taken from culture after CMV antigen stimulation. For the CDR3, the DNA is TGTGCCAGCAGTTACGATCTCTACAGGGTAGGACTGGGAAATGAGCAGTTCTTC. Its translation is CASSYDLYRVGLGNEQFF.